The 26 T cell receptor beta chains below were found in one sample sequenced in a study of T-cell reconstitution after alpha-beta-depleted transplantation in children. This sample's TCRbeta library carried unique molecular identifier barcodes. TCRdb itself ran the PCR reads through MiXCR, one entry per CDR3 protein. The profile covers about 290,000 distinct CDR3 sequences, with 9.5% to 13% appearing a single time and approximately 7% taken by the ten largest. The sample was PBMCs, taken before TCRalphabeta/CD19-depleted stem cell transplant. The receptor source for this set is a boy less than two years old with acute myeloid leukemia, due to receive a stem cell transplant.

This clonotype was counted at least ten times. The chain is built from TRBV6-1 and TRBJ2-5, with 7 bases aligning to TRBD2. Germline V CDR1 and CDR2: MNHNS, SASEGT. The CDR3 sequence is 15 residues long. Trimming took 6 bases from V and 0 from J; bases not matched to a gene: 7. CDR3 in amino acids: CASRTSGGYQETQYF. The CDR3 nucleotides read TGTGCCAGCAGAACGTCCGGGGGGTACCAAGAGACCCAGTACTTC.

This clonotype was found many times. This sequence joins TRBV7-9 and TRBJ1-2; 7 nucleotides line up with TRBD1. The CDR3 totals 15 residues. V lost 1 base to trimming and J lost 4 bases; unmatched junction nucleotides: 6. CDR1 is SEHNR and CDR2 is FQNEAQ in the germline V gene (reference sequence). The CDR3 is CASSLGPTGTYGYTF. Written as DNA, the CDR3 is TGTGCCAGCAGCTTAGGCCCGACAGGGACCTATGGCTACACCTTC.

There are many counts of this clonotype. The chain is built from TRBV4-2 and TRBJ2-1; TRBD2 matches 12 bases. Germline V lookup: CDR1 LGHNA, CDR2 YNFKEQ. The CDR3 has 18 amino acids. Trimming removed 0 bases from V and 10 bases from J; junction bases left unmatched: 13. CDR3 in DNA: TGTGCCAGCAGCCAAGATTCTCTAGCGGGGGGGCCTGGTAGGGAGCAGTTCTTC. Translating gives CASSQDSLAGGPGREQFF.

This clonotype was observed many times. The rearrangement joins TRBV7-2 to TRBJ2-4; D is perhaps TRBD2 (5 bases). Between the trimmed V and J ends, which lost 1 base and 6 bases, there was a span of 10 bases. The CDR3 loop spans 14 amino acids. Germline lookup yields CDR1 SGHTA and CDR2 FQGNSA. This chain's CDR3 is CASSLVEGRNIQYF. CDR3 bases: TGTGCCAGCAGCTTAGTTGAGGGCAGAAACATTCAGTACTTC.

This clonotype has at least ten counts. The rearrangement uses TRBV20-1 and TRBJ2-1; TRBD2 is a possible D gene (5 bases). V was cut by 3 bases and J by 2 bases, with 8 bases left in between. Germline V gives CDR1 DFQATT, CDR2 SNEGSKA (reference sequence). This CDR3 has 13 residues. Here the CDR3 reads CSARRAAYNEQFF. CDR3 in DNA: TGCAGTGCTAGGAGGGCGGCCTACAATGAGCAGTTCTTC.

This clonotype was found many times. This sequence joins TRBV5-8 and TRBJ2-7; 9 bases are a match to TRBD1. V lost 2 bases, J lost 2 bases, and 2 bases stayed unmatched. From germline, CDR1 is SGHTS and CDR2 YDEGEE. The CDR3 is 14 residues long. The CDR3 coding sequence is TGTGCCAGCAGCTTCTGGACAGGGGCCTACGAGCAGTACTTC. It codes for CASSFWTGAYEQYF.

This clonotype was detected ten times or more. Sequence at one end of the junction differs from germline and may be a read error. CDR3 bases: TGTGCCAGCAGCCTTACAGGCTACGAGCAGTACTTC. This translates into CASSLTGYEQYF. The gene calls are TRBV5-1 and TRBJ2-7; D is possibly TRBD1 (5 bases). CDR1 and CDR2 from the germline V gene are SGHRS and YFSETQ. The CDR3 extends over 12 amino acids.

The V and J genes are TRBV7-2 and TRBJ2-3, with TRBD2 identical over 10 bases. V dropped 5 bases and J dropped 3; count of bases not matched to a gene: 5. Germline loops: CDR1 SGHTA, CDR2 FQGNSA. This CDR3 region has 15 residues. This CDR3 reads CASSPGLAQTDTQYF. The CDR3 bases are TGTGCCAGCAGCCCGGGACTAGCGCAGACAGATACGCAGTATTTT.

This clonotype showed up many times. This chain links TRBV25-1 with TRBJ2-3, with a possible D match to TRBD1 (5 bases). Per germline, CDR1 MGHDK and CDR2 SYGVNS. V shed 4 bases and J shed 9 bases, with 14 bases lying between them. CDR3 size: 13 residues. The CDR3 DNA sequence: TGTGCCAGCAGTGCCCCAGGGATGGGGACGCAGTATTTT. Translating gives CASSAPGMGTQYF. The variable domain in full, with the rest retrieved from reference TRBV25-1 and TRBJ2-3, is EADIYQTPRYLVIGTGKKITLECSQTMGHDKMYWYQQDPGMELHLIHYSYGVNSTEKGDLSSESTVSRIRTEHFPLTLESARPSHTSQYLCASSAPGMGTQYFGPGTRLTVL.

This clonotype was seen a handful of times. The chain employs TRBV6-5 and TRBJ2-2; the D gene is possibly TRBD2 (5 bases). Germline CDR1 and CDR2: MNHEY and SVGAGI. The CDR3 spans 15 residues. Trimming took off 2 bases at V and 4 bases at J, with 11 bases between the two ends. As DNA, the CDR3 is TGTGCCAGCAGTTACGTCGCGGGCGTCACCGGGGAGCTGTTTTTT. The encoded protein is CASSYVAGVTGELFF.

CDR3 protein: CARRTGATNQPQHF. CDR3 sequence (DNA): TGTGCCAGGCGAACAGGGGCCACCAATCAGCCCCAGCATTTT. This chain joins TRBV19 and TRBJ1-5; 7 positions agree with TRBD1. Germline V gene lookup returns CDR1 LNHDA and CDR2 SQIVND (reference sequence). Unmatched junction bases numbered 8, after V lost 9 bases and J lost 3 bases. This CDR3 is built from 14 residues.

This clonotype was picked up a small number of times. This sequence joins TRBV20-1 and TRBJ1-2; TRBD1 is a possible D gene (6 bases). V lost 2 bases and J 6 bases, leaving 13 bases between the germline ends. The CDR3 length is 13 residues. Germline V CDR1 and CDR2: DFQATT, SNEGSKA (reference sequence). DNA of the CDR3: TGCAGTGCTAGAAAAACAGGGATTAATGGCTACACCTTC. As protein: CSARKTGINGYTF.

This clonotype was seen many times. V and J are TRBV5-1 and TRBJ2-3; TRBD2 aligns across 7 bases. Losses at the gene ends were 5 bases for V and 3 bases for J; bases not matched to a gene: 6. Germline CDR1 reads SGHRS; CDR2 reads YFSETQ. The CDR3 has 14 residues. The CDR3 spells CASRGGVATDTQYF. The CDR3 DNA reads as TGCGCCAGCAGGGGAGGGGTGGCGACAGATACGCAGTATTTT.

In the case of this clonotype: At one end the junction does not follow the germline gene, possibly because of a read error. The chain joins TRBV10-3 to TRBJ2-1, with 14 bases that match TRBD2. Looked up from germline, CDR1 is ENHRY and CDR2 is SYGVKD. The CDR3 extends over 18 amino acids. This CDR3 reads CAFSSHGTSGSFYNEQFF. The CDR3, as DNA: TGTGCCTTCAGTTCCCATGGGACTAGCGGGAGTTTCTACAATGAGCAGTTCTTC.

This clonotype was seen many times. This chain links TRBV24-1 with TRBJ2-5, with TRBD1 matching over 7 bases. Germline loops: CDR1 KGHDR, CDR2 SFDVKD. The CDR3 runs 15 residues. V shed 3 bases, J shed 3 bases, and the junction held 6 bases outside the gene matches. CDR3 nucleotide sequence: TGTGCCACCAGTGATACGGGACAGCCGAAAGAGACCCAGTACTTC. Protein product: CATSDTGQPKETQYF.

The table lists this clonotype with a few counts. The CDR3 nucleotides are TGTGCCAGCAGCTTCGGGCAGGGAGACGATCAGCCCCAGCATTTT. It codes for CASSFGQGDDQPQHF. This chain links TRBV11-2 with TRBJ1-5, with D tentatively TRBD1 (5 bases). The germline V gene encodes CDR1 SGHAT and CDR2 FQNNGV. The V end was cut by 3 bases, the J end by 5 bases, with 14 bases between. The CDR3 has 15 amino acids.

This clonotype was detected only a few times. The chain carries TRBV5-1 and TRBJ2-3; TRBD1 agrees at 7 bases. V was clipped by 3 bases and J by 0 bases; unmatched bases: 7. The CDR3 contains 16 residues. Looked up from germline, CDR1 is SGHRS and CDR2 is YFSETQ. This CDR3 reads CASSSRTGSSTDTQYF. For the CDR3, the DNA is TGCGCCAGCAGCTCCCGGACAGGCTCTAGCACAGATACGCAGTATTTT.

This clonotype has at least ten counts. The CDR3 loop reads CSARRGGGAADTQYF. The CDR3 region has the DNA TGCAGTGCTAGGAGAGGTGGTGGTGCGGCAGATACGCAGTATTTT. The rearrangement links TRBV20-1 to TRBJ2-3; D remains ambiguous. The CDR3 spans 15 residues. Germline-derived CDR1 and CDR2 are DFQATT and SNEGSKA (reference sequence). With 3 bases removed from V and 4 bases from J, the gap between germline ends came to 17 bases.

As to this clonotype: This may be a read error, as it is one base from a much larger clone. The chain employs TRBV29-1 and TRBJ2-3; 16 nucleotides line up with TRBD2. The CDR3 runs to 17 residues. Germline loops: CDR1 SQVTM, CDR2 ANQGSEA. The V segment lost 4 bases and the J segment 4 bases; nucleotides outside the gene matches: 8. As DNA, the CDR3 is TGCAGCGTTGGGACCCCGGGACTAGCGGGAGGGTCAGATACGCAGTATTTT. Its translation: CSVGTPGLAGGSDTQYF.

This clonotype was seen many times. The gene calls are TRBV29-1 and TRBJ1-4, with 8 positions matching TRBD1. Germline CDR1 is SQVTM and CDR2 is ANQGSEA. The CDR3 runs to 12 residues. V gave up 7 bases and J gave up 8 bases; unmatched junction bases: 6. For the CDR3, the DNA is TGCAGCGGTGCACAGGGGGGCGAAAAACTGTTTTTT. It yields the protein CSGAQGGEKLFF.

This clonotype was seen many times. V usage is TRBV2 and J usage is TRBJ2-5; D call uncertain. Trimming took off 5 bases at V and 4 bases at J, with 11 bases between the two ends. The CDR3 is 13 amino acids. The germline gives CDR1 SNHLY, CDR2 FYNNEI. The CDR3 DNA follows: TGTGCCAGCAGTTGGTACCTTCGAGAGACCCAGTACTTC. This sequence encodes CASSWYLRETQYF.

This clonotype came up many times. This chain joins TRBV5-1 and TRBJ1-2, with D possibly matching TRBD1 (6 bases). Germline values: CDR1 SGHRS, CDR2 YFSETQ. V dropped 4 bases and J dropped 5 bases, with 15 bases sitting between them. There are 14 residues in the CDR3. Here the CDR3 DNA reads TGCGCCAGCAGCCAGCCGGACAGTCGGTATGGCTACACCTTC. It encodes CASSQPDSRYGYTF.

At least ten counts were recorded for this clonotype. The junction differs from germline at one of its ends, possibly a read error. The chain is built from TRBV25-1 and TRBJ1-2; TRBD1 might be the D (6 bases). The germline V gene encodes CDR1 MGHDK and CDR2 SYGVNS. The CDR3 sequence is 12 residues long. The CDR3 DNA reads TGTCCCAGTAAGAGGGGGAGAAATGGCTACACCTTC. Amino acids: CPSKRGRNGYTF.

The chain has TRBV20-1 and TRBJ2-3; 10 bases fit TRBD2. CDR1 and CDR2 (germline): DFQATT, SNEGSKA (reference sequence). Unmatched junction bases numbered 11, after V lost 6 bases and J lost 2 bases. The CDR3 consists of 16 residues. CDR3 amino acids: CSAPTGTSDYTDTQYF. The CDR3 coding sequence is TGCAGTGCCCCCACCGGGACTAGCGACTACACAGATACGCAGTATTTT.

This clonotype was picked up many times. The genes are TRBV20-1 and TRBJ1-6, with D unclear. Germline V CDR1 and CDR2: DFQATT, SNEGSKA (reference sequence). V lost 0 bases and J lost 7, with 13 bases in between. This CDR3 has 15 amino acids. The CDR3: CSAREGSARNSPLHF. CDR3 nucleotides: TGCAGTGCTAGAGAGGGATCGGCACGGAATTCACCCCTCCACTTT.

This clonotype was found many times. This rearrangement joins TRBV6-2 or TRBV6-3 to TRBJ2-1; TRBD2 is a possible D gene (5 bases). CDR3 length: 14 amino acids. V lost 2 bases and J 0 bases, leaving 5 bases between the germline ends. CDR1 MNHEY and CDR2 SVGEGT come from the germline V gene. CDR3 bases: TGTGCCAGCAGTTACACTAGCTCCTACAATGAGCAGTTCTTC. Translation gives CASSYTSSYNEQFF.